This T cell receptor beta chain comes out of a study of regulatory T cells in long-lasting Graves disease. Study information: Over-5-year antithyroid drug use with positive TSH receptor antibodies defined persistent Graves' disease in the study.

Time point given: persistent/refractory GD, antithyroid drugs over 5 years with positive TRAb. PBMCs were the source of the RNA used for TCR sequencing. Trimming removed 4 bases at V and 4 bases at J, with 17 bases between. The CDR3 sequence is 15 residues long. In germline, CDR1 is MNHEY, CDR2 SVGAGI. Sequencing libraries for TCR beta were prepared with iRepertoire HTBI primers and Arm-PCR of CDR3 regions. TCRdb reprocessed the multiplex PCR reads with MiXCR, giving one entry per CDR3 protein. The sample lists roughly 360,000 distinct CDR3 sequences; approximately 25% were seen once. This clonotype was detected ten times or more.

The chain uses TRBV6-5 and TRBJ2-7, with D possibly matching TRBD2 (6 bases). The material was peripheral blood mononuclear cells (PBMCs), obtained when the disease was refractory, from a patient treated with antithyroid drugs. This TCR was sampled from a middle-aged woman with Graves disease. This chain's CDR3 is CASSSRGLSMYEQYF. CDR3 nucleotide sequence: TGTGCCAGCAGTTCACGTGGACTATCCATGTACGAGCAGTACTTC.